Described below is a single TCR beta chain sequence and its context. Its specific antigen is unknown. Nothing much larger sits one base from this clone, and base qualities are not available. Whole blood was collected in K2EDTA tubes by collaborating institutions according to the institutions' own protocols. Collaborator samples were shipped for TCRbeta analysis as frozen whole blood, isolated PBMCs, or DNA extracted from either sample type. The germline V gene (reference sequence) gives CDR1 as SEHNR and CDR2 as FQNEAQ. V is reduced by 5 bases and J by 3 bases, leaving a spacing of 18 bases between them. The CDR3 measures 16 amino acids from cysteine to phenylalanine. CDR3 DNA is the only sequence kept; it has 48 bases, read in frame from the first base. The data are from a study of blood T cell repertoires in COVID-19 (dated by TCRdb to 2018 to 2021). Concerning the study at large: Collaborator samples came from the United States, Italy and Spain and covered acute and convalescent phases of COVID-19. The prospective study material was composed of cDNA or gDNA derived from T cells, B-cell-depleted T cells, or PBMCs. Subjects who had been exposed to COVID-19, were actively infected with it, or had recovered from it provided the deeply sampled blood TCRbeta repertoires that made up the dataset. The repertoires were released in a freely available public database intended as a resource for research on the immune response to SARS-CoV-2. The samples were drawn from two sources: the first 160 participants of the ongoing ImmuneRACE study, and some 1,300 subjects contributed by 6 global collaborators. Nearly every sample came with metadata listing a de-identified subject ID, COVID-19 status, age in years and sex. Where available, HLA class I and class II types were taken from metadata supplied by the sample provider and were not determined by assay-based typing. General conclusions and limits of the study: The amount of clinical and demographic metadata varied by source and participant and was provided uncurated.

The immunoSEQ Assay, a bias-controlled multiplex PCR, was used to amplify TCRbeta CDR3 regions from genomic DNA. The paper's data handling went like this. The number of nucleated cells in each sample was estimated from the amplification of reference gene primers within the assay. Sequence reads were collapsed and filtered to measure the absolute abundance of every unique TCRbeta CDR3 rearrangement. For each sample, productive Simpson clonality was calculated as the square root of Simpson's diversity index across productive rearrangements. Entries here come from immuneACCESS through TCRdb and include only in-frame sequences with V and J called. Some clones fail to appear in such tables; in the studies checked, an unresolved V gene covers under half of the shortfall, and the cause of the remainder is unknown. V, J and clone size derive from that table, while D and trimming were established from the DNA sequence. This sample comprises 90,000 to 150,000 clones, about three quarters of them detected only once. The ten largest make up more than 0.65% of the sample.

Recombination linked TRBV7-9 to TRBJ2-3; TRBD2 could be the D gene, as 6 bases match. The sequence derives from a human donor with acute or convalescent COVID-19. The donor label of this sample is uncertain. Sequences were obtained from peripheral blood. The nucleotides read TGTGCCAGCAGCATCGCGAGTACTAGCAGGACAGATACGCAGTATTTT. Translation gives CASSIASTSRTDTQYF.